Sequencing of this T cell receptor beta chain was carried out in a study of cytomegalovirus exposure and HLA in healthy donors. The PCR was carried out with 60 Vbeta primers and 13 Jbeta primers. Repertoires were generated with immunoSEQ multiplex PCR, while TCRdb's copy carries only in-frame clones and drops some. This sample has around 190,000 clones; about 9.4% occur once, and the top ten carry over 1%. The donors, nominally healthy at sampling, likely had unrecorded immune exposures. Comments on this clone: The antigen is unknown.

Findings of the study overall: A missense DCLRE1C variant was associated with V- and J-gene trimming of TCR beta chains in a later analysis, and an independent cohort replicated the association.

The CDR3 loop spans 14 amino acids. Germline CDR1 is MGHRA and CDR2 is YSYEKL. Trimming took 1 base from V and 1 from J, leaving 5 bases between them. This chain uses TRBV4-1 with TRBJ1-3; unclear D gene. Sequenced input: PBMCs. The clonotype was recovered from a woman in her 30s in good health and CMV-seropositive. The CDR3 here is CASSQAGSGNTIYF. The CDR3 nucleotides read TGCGCCAGCAGCCAAGCGGGGTCTGGAAACACCATATATTTT.